The next 4 T cell receptor beta chains were all read from a single sample in a study of early T cells in non-severe SARS-CoV-2 infection. TCRdb reprocessed the 5' RACE reads with MiXCR, giving one entry per CDR3 protein. The sample includes 55,000 to 65,000 distinct CDR3 sequences, approximately 10% of them seen just once. Sequenced material: whole blood. The receptors originated from an adult who was a healthcare worker with PCR-confirmed SARS-CoV-2 infection or an uninfected control (not recorded which).

At least ten counts were recorded for this clonotype. V usage is TRBV7-9 and J usage is TRBJ1-4; D is undetermined. Trimming took 5 bases from V and 4 from J, leaving 11 bases between them. CDR1 is SEHNR, CDR2 FQNEAQ, per germline (reference sequence). This CDR3 is 14 amino acids long. The DNA for the CDR3 is TGTGCCAGCAGCCCGAATGGCTATAATGAAAAACTGTTTTTT. Translating gives CASSPNGYNEKLFF.

The CDR3 region has the DNA TGTGCCAGCAGCTTAGAGGCAGCTGGAAACACCATATATTTT. Its protein is CASSLEAAGNTIYF. V and J are TRBV7-2 and TRBJ1-3; D gene uncertain. This CDR3 contains 14 residues. V lost 1 base, J lost 2 bases, and 6 bases lay in between. Germline-derived CDR1 and CDR2 are SGHTA and FQGNSA.

The chain has TRBV20-1 and TRBJ2-3, with 7 bases identical to TRBD2. J was trimmed by 6 bases and V by 1 base; bases with no gene match: 10. CDR1 DFQATT and CDR2 SNEGSKA come from the germline V gene (reference sequence). The CDR3 length is 15 residues. The CDR3 sequence: CSARVLWGGWDTQYF. The CDR3 DNA reads TGCAGTGCTAGAGTCCTTTGGGGGGGATGGGATACGCAGTATTTT.

This clonotype was seen ten or more times. The rearrangement joins TRBV6-5 to TRBJ1-3; D gene unclear. This CDR3 has 12 amino acids. V lost 9 bases and J 2 bases, leaving 8 bases between the germline ends. The germline gives CDR1 MNHEY, CDR2 SVGAGI. CDR3 sequence: CASRGPGNTIYF. The CDR3 DNA is TGTGCCAGTCGGGGTCCTGGAAACACCATATATTTT.